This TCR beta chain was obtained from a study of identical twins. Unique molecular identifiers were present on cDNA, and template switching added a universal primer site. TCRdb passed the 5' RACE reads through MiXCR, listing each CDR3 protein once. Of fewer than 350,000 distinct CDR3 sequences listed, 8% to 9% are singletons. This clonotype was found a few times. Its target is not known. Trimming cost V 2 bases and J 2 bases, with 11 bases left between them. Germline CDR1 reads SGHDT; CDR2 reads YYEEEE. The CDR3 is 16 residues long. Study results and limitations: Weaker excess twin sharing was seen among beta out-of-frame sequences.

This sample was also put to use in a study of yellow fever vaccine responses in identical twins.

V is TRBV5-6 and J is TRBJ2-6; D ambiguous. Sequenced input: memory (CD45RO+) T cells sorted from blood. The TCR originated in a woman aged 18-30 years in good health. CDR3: CASSFKGIPGANVLTF. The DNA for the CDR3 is TGTGCCAGCAGCTTTAAAGGGATACCTGGGGCCAACGTCCTGACTTTC.